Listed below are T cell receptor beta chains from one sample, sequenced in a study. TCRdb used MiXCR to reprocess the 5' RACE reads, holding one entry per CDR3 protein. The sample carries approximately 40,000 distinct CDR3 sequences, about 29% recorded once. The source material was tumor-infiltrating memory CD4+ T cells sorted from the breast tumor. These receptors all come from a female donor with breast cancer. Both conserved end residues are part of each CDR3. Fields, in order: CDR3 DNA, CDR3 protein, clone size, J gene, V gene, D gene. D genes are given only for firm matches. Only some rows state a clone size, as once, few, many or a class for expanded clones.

TGTGCCAGCACCTCTTCGGGTGTGCAGGACATCTATGGCTACACCTTC	CASTSSGVQDIYGYTF	once	TRBJ1-2	TRBV6-6	NA
TGTGCCAGCAGTTGCACAGAGTCCTACGAGCAGTACTTC	CASSCTESYEQYF	NA	TRBJ2-7	TRBV6-5	NA
TGTGCCTGCACCACAGGGCGTGAGCAGTTCTTC	CACTTGREQFF	few	TRBJ2-1	TRBV30	NA
TGTGCCAGCAGCTTTAGCTCCTACGAGCAGTACTTC	CASSFSSYEQYF	few	TRBJ2-7	TRBV14	NA
TGCGCCAGCAGCCAAGATGTCCTTCGTGGGCAGATGAACACTGAAGCTTTCTTT	CASSQDVLRGQMNTEAFF	many	TRBJ1-1	TRBV4-1	NA
TGCAGTGCTGGAGTCACGGGACAGCTCTTCTATGGCTACACCTTC	CSAGVTGQLFYGYTF	NA	TRBJ1-2	TRBV20-1	TRBD1
TGTGCCAGCAGTTCCCGGACAGGGACTCAGCCCCAGCATTTT	CASSSRTGTQPQHF	NA	TRBJ1-5	TRBV28	TRBD1
TGCAGTGCTTCACTAGCGGACACAGATACGCAGTATTTT	CSASLADTDTQYF	NA	TRBJ2-3	TRBV20-1	TRBD2
TGCAGTGTCGCCCATATTAATGGCTACACCTTC	CSVAHINGYTF	many	TRBJ1-2	TRBV20-1	NA
TGTGCCAGCAGAACCAGGGGTAACTATGGCTACACCTTC	CASRTRGNYGYTF	many	TRBJ1-2	TRBV27	NA
TGTGCCAGTCACCTAACAGGCAACAATGAGCAGTTCTTC	CASHLTGNNEQFF	few	TRBJ2-1	TRBV6-4	NA
TGTGCCAGCAGTTGCCACTCTCCAGCGGGAGTCGAGGTTTTTTCGGATACGCAGTATTTT	CASSCHSPAGVEVFSDTQYF	NA	TRBJ2-3	TRBV6-2/TRBV6-3	TRBD2
TGTGCCAGCAGTCAGTGGACAGGGGTCCAAGAGACCCAGTACTTC	CASSQWTGVQETQYF	many	TRBJ2-5	TRBV12-3/TRBV12-4	TRBD1
TGCGCCAGCAAAGTGACATTCGCCTACGAGCAGTACTTC	CASKVTFAYEQYF	few	TRBJ2-7	TRBV5-1	NA
TGCGCCAGCAGCTACCAGGGAGATGAGCAGTTCTTC	CASSYQGDEQFF	medium-sized	TRBJ2-1	TRBV4-1	NA
TGTGCCACCAGCAGCCCAGGACTAGCGGCCACAGATACGCAGTATTTT	CATSSPGLAATDTQYF	few	TRBJ2-3	TRBV15	TRBD2
TGTGCCACCAGCAGAGACGGGGGTCAGCCCCAGCATTTT	CATSRDGGQPQHF	few	TRBJ1-5	TRBV15	NA
TGTGCCAGCAGCTTGGTGGGAGGAGACAATGAGCAGTTCTTC	CASSLVGGDNEQFF	NA	TRBJ2-1	TRBV7-2	NA
TGTGCCAGCAGTTTATTGCCGGGGGGTGAGACCCAGTACTTC	CASSLLPGGETQYF	few	TRBJ2-5	TRBV27	TRBD2
TGTGCCAGCAGTCGACCCACAGGGGCTACGTTCTCTGGGGCCAACGTCCTGACTTTC	CASSRPTGATFSGANVLTF	NA	TRBJ2-6	TRBV6-5	TRBD1
TGTGCCATCTCAAAAGGGGGCTACGAGCAGTACTTC	CAISKGGYEQYF	few	TRBJ2-7	TRBV7-9	NA
TGCAGTGCCCACAGCGGGGGGGGAAATGAGCAGTTCTTC	CSAHSGGGNEQFF	NA	TRBJ2-1	TRBV20-1	TRBD2
TGTGCCAGCAGCTTAGTTGGCCCGGCAGATACGCAGTATTTT	CASSLVGPADTQYF	few	TRBJ2-3	TRBV7-2	NA
TGTGCTTCCGGGACAGGGATCACTTACGAGCAGTACTTC	CASGTGITYEQYF	NA	TRBJ2-7	TRBV12-3/TRBV12-4	TRBD1
TGTGCCAGCAGTTACACACAACGGCCCCAGCATTTT	CASSYTQRPQHF	NA	TRBJ1-5	TRBV6-2/TRBV6-3	NA
TGTGCCAGCAGCCGACAGGGTACCACTGAAGCTTTCTTT	CASSRQGTTEAFF	few	TRBJ1-1	TRBV7-3	TRBD1
TGTGCCAGCAGCTTGGGCTCCGAGGCGCAGTATTTT	CASSLGSEAQYF	many	TRBJ2-3	TRBV5-4	NA
TGTGCCAGCAGCTTAGGTAGCGGGAGGTACAATGAGCAGTTCTTC	CASSLGSGRYNEQFF	few	TRBJ2-1	TRBV11-2	TRBD2
TGTGCCAGCCCTCGGAGGGCGGAGGAAAAACTGTTTTTT	CASPRRAEEKLFF	few	TRBJ1-4	TRBV6-2/TRBV6-3	NA
TGTGCCAGCAGCGTAGCCGGTCGGGGGCAGTACTTC	CASSVAGRGQYF	once	TRBJ2-7	TRBV9	NA
TGTGCCAGCAGGGATAAACAGGGATATAGCAATCAGCCCCAGCATTTT	CASRDKQGYSNQPQHF	few	TRBJ1-5	TRBV6-6	NA
TGTGCCAGCAGTCGGGACAGGGTTTATGGCTACACCTTC	CASSRDRVYGYTF	NA	TRBJ1-2	TRBV27	TRBD1
TGCGCCAGCAGCTGGGGACAGGGGGCAAACACTGAAGCTTTCTTT	CASSWGQGANTEAFF	few	TRBJ1-1	TRBV5-1	TRBD1
TGTGCCAGCAGCCCCTTTGACGCAAACACCGGGGAGCTGTTTTTT	CASSPFDANTGELFF	once	TRBJ2-2	TRBV7-9	NA
TGCGCCAGCAGCGCAGACAGCATGAACACTGAAGCTTTCTTT	CASSADSMNTEAFF	few	TRBJ1-1	TRBV5-1	NA
TGTGCCAGCAGTTTAGACAGGACAGGGAGCTACGAGCAGTACTTC	CASSLDRTGSYEQYF	NA	TRBJ2-7	TRBV12-3/TRBV12-4	TRBD1
TGTGCCAGCAGCTTGCGACAGGGGGCGAGTGCTTTCTTT	CASSLRQGASAFF	medium-sized	TRBJ1-1	TRBV7-9	TRBD1
TGTGCCAGCAGCTTGGACAGCTACTACGAGCAGTACTTC	CASSLDSYYEQYF	NA	TRBJ2-7	TRBV5-4	NA
TGTACCAGCAGCTTGGACAGGAACACAGATACGCAGTATTTT	CTSSLDRNTDTQYF	NA	TRBJ2-3	TRBV7-3	TRBD1
TGTGCCAGCAGTCTCCAGGGGGGCCATGAGCAGTTCTTC	CASSLQGGHEQFF	NA	TRBJ2-1	TRBV6-2/TRBV6-3	NA
TGTGCCAGCAGCCCAGCCCCCGGACAGGGGGCCCACGAGCAGTACTTC	CASSPAPGQGAHEQYF	few	TRBJ2-7	TRBV3-1	TRBD1
TGCAGTGCTAGAGAACCGGGACTAGCGGGGGTTTACAATGAGCAGTTCTTC	CSAREPGLAGVYNEQFF	NA	TRBJ2-1	TRBV20-1	TRBD2
TGTGCCAGCAGCCGGAAAAACGACTCACCCCTCCACTTT	CASSRKNDSPLHF	NA	TRBJ1-6	TRBV5-5	NA
TGTGCCAGCAGCTTTGAGGGGGTCACGGGGCAGTATTTT	CASSFEGVTGQYF	NA	TRBJ2-3	TRBV5-7	NA
TGTGCCAGCATCCGACGGGGCTCCTATGAGCAGTTCTTC	CASIRRGSYEQFF	NA	TRBJ2-1	TRBV28	NA
TGTGCCAGCAGCCTGCGGACAGGGCCAGATACGCAGTATTTT	CASSLRTGPDTQYF	many	TRBJ2-3	TRBV5-4	TRBD1
TGTGCCAGCAGCTTAGAAGGGACTAGCGGGAGCGGTTACAATGAGCAGTTCTTC	CASSLEGTSGSGYNEQFF	NA	TRBJ2-1	TRBV11-1	TRBD2
TGCAGTGCTAGAGGTAGACAGGGTGCTTTGGAGTACTTC	CSARGRQGALEYF	NA	TRBJ2-7	TRBV20-1	TRBD1
TGCGCCAGCAGCCAAGATGGTAGCGGGAGGTACGAGCAGTACTTC	CASSQDGSGRYEQYF	many	TRBJ2-7	TRBV4-1	TRBD2
TGTGCCAGCAGTCGAAGGAGCGGCAAGAGCTCCTACAATGAGCAGTTCTTC	CASSRRSGKSSYNEQFF	NA	TRBJ2-1	TRBV12-3/TRBV12-4	NA
TGTGCCACCAGTGACCGGGACAGCGGGGGAGGAAATGAGCAGTTCTTC	CATSDRDSGGGNEQFF	NA	TRBJ2-1	TRBV24-1	NA
TGCAGTGCTAGAGATTGGGGGAGTAGGGGAGAGACCCAGTACTTC	CSARDWGSRGETQYF	NA	TRBJ2-5	TRBV20-1	NA
TGTGCCAGCAGTGATCTCCGGGACATATGGAATCAGCCCCAGCATTTT	CASSDLRDIWNQPQHF	few	TRBJ1-5	TRBV6-1	NA
TGCGCCAGCGGAGGGGGAGATACGCAGTATTTT	CASGGGDTQYF	NA	TRBJ2-3	TRBV4-1	NA